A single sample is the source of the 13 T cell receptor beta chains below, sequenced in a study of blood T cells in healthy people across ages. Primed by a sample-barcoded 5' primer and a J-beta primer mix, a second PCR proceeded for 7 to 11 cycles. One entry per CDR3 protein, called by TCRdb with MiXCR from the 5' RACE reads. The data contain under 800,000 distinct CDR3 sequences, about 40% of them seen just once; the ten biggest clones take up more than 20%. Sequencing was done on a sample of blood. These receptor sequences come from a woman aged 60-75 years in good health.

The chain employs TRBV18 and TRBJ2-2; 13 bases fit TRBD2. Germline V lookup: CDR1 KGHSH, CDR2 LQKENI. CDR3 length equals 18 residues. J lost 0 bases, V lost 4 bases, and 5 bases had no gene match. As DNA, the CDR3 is TGTGCCAGCTCACAGGGACTAGCGGGGTCCTCGAACACCGGGGAGCTGTTTTTT. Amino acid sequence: CASSQGLAGSSNTGELFF.

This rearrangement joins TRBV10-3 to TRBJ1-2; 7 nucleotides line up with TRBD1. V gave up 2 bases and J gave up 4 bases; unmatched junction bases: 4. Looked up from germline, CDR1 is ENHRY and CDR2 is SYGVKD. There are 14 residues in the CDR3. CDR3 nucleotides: TGTGCCATCAGTGAGGGGGACAGAAGCTATGGCTACACCTTC. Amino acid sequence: CAISEGDRSYGYTF.

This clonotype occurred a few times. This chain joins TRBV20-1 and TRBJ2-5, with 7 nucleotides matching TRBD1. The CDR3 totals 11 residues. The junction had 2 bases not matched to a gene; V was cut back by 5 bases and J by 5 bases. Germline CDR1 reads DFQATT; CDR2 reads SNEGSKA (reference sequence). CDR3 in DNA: TGCAGTGCTCCCAGGGGGGAGACCCAGTACTTC. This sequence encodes CSAPRGETQYF.

The CDR3 reads CASSLMRGGGQPQHF. The CDR3 DNA is TGTGCCAGCAGTTTAATGAGGGGGGGGGGTCAGCCCCAGCATTTT. This chain joins TRBV27 and TRBJ1-5; D may be TRBD1 (6 bases). This CDR3 region has 15 residues. V was pared by 2 bases and J by 6 bases, with 14 bases between. CDR1 is MNHEY and CDR2 is SMNVEV in the germline V gene (reference sequence).

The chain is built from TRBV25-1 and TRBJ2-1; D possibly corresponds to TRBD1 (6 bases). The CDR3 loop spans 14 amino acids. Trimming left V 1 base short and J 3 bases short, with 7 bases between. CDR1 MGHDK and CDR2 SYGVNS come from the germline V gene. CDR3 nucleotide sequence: TGTGCCAGCAGTGAATCACAGGGCTACAATGAGCAGTTCTTC. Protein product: CASSESQGYNEQFF.

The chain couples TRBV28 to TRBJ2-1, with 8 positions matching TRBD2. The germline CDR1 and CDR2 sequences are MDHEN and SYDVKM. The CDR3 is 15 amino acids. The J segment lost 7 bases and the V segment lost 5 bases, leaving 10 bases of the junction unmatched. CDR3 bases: TGTGCCAGCAGTCGAGCGGGAGCGACACGGAATGAGCAGTTCTTC. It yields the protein CASSRAGATRNEQFF. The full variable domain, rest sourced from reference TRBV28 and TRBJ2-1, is DVKVTQSSRYLVKRTGEKVFLECVQDMDHENMFWYRQDPGLGLRLIYFSYDVKMKEKGDIPEGYSVSREKKERFSLILESASTNQTSMYLCASSRAGATRNEQFFGPGTRLTVL.

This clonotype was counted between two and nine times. CDR3 DNA sequence: TGTGCCTGGAGTGTACGGGGAGATACGCAGTATTTT. This codes for CAWSVRGDTQYF. The rearrangement joins TRBV30 to TRBJ2-3, with D maybe TRBD2 (5 bases). The ends were cut back, 0 bases at V and 5 bases at J, with 6 bases in the middle. The germline V gene has CDR1 GTSNPN and CDR2 SVGIG (reference sequence). The CDR3 spans 12 residues.

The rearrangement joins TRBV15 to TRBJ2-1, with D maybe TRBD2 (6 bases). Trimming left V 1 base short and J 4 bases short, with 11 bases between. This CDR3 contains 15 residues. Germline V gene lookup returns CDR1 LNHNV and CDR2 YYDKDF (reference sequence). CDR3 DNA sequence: TGTGCCACCAGCAGAGGCGGGATAGGTTACAATGAGCAGTTCTTC. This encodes CATSRGGIGYNEQFF.

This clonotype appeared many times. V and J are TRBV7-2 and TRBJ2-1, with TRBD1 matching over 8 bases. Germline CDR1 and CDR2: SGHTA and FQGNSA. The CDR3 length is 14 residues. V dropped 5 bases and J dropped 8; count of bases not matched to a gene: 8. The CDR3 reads CASSTRTGRDEQFF. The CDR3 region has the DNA TGTGCCAGCAGCACCAGGACAGGGCGGGATGAGCAGTTCTTC. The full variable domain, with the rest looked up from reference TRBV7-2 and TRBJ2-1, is GAGVSQSPSNKVTEKGKDVELRCDPISGHTALYWYRQSLGQGLEFLIYFQGNSAPDKSGLPSDRFSAERTGGSVSTLTIQRTQQEDSAVYLCASSTRTGRDEQFFGPGTRLTVL.

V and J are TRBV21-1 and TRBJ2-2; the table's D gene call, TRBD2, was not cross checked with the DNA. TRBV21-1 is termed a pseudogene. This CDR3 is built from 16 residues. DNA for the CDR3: TGTGCCAGCAGCAAAGTCGGGAGGCTGAACACCGGGGAGCTGTTTTTT. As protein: CASSKVGRLNTGELFF.

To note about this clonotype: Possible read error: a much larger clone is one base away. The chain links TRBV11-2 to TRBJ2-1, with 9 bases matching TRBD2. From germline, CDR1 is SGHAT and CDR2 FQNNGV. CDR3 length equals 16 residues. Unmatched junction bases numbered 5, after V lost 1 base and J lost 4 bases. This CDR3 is CASSLVASGNYNEQFF. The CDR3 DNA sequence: TGTGCCAGCAGCTTAGTGGCTAGCGGGAATTACAATGAGCAGTTCTTC.

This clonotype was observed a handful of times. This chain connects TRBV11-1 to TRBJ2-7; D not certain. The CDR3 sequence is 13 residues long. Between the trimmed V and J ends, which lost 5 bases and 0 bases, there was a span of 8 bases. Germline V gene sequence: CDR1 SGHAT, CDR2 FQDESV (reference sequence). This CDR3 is CASSPTFSYEQYF. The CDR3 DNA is TGTGCCAGCAGCCCAACGTTCTCCTACGAGCAGTACTTC.

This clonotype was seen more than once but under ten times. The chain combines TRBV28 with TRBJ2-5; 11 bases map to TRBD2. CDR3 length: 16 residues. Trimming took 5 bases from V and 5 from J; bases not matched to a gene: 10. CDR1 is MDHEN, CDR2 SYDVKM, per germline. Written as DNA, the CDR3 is TGTGCCAGCAGTCTCCTGACTAGCGGGATTTTCGAGACCCAGTACTTC. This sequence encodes CASSLLTSGIFETQYF.